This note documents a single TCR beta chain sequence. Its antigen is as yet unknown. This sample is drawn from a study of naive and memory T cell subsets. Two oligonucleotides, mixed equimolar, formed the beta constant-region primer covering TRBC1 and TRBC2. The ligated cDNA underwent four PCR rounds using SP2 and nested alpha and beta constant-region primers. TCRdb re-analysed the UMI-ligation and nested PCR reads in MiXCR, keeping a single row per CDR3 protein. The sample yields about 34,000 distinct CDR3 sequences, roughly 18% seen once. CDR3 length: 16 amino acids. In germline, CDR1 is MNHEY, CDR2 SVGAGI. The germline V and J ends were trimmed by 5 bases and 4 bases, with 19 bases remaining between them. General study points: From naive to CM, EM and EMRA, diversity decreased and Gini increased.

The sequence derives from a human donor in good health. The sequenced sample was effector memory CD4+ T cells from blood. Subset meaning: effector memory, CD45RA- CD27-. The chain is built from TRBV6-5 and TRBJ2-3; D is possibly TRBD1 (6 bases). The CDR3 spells CASSPGNRASADTQYF. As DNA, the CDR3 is TGTGCCAGCAGTCCAGGGAACAGGGCCAGCGCAGATACGCAGTATTTT.